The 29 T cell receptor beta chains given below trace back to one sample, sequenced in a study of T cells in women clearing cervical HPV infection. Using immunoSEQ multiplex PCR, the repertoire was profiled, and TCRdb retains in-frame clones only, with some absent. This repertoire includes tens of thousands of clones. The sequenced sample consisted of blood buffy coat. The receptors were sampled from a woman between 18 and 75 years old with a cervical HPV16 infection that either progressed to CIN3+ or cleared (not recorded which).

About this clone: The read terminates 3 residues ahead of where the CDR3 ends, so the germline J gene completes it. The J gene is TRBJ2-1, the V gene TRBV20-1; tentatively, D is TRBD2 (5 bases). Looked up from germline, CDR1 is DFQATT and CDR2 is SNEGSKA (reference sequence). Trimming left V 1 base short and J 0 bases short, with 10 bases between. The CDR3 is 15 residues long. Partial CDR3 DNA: TGCAGTGCTAGAGTGGGCACTAGCTCCTACAATGAG. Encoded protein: CSARVGTSSYNE. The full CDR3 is CSARVGTSSYNEQFF.

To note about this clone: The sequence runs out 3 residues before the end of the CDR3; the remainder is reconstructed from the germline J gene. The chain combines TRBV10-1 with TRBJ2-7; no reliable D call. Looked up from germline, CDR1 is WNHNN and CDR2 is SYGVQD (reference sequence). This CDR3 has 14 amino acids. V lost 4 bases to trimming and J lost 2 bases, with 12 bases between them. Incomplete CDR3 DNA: TGCGCCAGCAGTGCCCCGTCCTCGGCCTACGAG. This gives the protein CASSAPSSAYE. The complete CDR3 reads CASSAPSSAYEQYF.

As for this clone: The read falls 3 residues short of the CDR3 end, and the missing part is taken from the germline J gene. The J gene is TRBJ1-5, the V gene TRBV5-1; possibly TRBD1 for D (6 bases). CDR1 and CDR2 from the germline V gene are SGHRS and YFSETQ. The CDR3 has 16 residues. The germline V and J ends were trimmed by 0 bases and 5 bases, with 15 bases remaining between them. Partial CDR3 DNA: TGCGCCAGCAGCTTGGCTCCGGGACATCGGGATCAGCCC. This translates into CASSLAPGHRDQP. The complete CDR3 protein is CASSLAPGHRDQPQHF.

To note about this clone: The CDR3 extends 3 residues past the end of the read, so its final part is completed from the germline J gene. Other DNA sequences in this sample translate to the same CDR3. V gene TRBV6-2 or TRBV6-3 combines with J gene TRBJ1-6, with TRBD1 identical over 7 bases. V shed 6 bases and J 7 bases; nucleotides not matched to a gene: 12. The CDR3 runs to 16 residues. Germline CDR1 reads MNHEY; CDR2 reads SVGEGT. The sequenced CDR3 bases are TGTGCCAGCAGCTACGACAGGGCCTGGGCGAATTCACCC. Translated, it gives CASSYDRAWANSP. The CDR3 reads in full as CASSYDRAWANSPLHF.

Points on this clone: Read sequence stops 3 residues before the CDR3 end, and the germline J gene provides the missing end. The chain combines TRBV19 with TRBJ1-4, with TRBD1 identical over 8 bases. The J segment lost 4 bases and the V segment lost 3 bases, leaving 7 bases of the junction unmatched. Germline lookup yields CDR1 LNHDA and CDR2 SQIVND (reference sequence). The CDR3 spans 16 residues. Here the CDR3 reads CASSIAGQGINEKLFF. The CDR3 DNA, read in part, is TGTGCCAGTAGTATCGCAGGACAGGGAATTAATGAAAAA. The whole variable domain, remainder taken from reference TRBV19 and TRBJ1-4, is DGGITQSPKYLFRKEGQNVTLSCEQNLNHDAMYWYRQDPGQGLRLIYYSQIVNDFQKGDIAEGYSVSREKKESFPLTVTSAQKNPTAFYLCASSIAGQGINEKLFFGSGTQLSVL.

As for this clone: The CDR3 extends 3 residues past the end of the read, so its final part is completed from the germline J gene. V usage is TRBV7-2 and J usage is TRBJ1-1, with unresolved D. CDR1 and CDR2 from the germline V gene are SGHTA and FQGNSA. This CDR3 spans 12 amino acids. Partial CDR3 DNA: TGTGCCAGCAGCCGTCCTAGCTATGAG. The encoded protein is CASSRPSYE. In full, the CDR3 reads CASSRPSYEAFF.

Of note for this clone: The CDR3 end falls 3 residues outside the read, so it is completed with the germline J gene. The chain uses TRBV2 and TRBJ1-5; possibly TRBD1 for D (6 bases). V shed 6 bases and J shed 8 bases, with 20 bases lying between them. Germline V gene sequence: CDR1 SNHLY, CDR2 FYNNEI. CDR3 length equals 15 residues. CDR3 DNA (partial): TGTGCCAGCAGCCCAGGGGTAGGAGGATCAGAGCCC. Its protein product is CASSPGVGGSEP. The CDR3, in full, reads CASSPGVGGSEPQHF.

The chain's CDR3 is CASSHLAGETDTQYF. The CDR3 DNA, read in part, is TGTGCCAGCAGCCACCTAGCGGGAGAGACAGATACG. The chain links TRBV28 to TRBJ2-3; 10 nucleotides line up with TRBD2. Read sequence stops 3 residues before the CDR3 end, and the germline J gene provides the missing end. The CDR3 loop spans 15 amino acids. Losses at the gene ends were 6 bases for V and 3 bases for J; bases not matched to a gene: 6. Per the germline V gene, CDR1 is MDHEN and CDR2 is SYDVKM.

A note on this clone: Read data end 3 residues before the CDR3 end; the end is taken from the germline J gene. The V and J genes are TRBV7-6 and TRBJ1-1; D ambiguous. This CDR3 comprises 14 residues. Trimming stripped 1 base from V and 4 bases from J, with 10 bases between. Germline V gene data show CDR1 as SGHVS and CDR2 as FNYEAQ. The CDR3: CASSLVIEGTEAFF. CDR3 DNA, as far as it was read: TGTGCCAGCAGCTTAGTGATCGAAGGCACTGAA.

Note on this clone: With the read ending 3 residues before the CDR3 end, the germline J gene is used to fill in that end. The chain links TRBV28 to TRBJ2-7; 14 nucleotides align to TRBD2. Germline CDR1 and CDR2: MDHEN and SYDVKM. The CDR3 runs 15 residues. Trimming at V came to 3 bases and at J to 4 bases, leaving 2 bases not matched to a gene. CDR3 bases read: TGTGCCAGCAGTTTCGGACTAGCGGGAGGATACGAG. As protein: CASSFGLAGGYE. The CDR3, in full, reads CASSFGLAGGYEQYF.

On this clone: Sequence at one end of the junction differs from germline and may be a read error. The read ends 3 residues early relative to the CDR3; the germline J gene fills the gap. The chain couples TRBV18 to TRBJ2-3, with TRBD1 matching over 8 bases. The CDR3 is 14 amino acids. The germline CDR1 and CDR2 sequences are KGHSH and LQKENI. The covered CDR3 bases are TGTGCCAGCACACCCCAGGGGGCCCAAGAGACG. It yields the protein CASTPQGAQET. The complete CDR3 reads CASTPQGAQETQYF.

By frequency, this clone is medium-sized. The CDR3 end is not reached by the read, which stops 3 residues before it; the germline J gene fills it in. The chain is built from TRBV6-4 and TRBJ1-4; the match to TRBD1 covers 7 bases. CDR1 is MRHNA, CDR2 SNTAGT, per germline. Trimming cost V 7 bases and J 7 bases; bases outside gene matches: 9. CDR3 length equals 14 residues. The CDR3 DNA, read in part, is TGTGCCAGCATTCGCCGGGACAGACCTGAAAAA. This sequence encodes CASIRRDRPEK. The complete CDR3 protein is CASIRRDRPEKLFF.

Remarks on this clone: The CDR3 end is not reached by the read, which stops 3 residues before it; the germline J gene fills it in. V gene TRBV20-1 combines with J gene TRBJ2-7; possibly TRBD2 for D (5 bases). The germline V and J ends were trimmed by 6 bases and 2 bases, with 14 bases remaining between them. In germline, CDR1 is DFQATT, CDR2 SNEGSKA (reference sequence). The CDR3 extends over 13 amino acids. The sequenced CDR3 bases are TGCAGTGCATCGAGGAGCGGAACCTACGAG. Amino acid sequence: CSASRSGTYE. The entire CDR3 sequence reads CSASRSGTYEQYF.

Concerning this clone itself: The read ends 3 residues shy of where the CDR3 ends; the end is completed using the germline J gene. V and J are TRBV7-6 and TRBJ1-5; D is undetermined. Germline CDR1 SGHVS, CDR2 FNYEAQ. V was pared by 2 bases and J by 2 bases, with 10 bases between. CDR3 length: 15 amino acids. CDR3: CASSLFSGGNQPQHF. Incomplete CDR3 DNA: TGTGCCAGCAGCTTATTCTCAGGTGGCAATCAGCCC.

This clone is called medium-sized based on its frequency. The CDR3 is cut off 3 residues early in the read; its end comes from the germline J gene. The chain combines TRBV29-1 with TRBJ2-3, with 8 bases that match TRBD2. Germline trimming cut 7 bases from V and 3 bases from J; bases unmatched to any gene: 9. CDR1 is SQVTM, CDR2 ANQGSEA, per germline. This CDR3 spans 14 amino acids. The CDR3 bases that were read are TGCAGCGCCAGACCCAGCGGGAGTACAGATACG. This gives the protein CSARPSGSTDT. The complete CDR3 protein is CSARPSGSTDTQYF.

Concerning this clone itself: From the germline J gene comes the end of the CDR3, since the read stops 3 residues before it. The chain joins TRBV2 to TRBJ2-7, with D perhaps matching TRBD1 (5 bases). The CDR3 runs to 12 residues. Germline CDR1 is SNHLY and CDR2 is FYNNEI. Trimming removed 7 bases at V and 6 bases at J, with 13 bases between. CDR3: CASIAGISEQYF. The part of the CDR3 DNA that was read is TGTGCCAGCATCGCAGGGATCAGCGAG.

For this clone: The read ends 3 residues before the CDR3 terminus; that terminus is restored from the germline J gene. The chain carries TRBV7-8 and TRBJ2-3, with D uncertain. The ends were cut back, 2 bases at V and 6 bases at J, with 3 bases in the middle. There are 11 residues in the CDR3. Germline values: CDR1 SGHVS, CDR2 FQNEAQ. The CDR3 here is CASSLSDTQYF. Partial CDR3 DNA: TGTGCCAGCAGCTTATCTGATACG. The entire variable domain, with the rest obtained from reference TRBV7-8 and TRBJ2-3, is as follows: GAGVSQSPRYKVAKRGQDVALRCDPISGHVSLFWYQQALGQGPEFLTYFQNEAQLDKSGLPSDRFFAERPEGSVSTLKIQRTQQEDSAVYLCASSLSDTQYFGPGTRLTVL.

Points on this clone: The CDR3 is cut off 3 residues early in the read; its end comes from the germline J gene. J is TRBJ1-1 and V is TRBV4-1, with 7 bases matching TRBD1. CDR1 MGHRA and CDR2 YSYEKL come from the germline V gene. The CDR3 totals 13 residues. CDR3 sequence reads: CASSHGGQRTAFF. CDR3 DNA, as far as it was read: TGCGCCAGCAGCCATGGGGGACAGCGGACA.

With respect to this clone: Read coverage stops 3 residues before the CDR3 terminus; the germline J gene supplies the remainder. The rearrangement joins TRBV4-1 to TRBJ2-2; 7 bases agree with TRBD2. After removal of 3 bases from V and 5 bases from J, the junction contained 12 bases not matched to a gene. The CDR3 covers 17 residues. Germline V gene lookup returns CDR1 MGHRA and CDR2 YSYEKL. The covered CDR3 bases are TGCGCCAGCAGCCATAGTAGGCTAGCGGACGCGACCGGGGAG. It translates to CASSHSRLADATGE. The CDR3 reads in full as CASSHSRLADATGELFF.

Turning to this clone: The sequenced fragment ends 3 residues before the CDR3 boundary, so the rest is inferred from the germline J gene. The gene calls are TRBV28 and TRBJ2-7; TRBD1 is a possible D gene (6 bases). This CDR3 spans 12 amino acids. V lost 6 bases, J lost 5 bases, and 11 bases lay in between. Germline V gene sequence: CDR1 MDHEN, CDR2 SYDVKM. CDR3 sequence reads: CASSEQGHEQYF. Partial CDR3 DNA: TGTGCCAGCAGCGAACAGGGCCACGAG.

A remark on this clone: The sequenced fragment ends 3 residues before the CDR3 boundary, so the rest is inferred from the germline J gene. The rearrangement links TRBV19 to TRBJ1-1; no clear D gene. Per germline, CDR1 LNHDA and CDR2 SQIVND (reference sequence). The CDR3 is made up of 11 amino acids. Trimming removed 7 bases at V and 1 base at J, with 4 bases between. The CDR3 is CASIWNTEAFF. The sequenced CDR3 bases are TGTGCCAGTATCTGGAACACTGAA.

Incomplete CDR3 DNA: TGTGCCAGCAGCTCGGGACTAGCCGACGTCGGGGAG. Amino acid sequence: CASSSGLADVGE. The complete CDR3 reads CASSSGLADVGELFF. The gene calls are TRBV5-4 and TRBJ2-2; 9 nucleotides align to TRBD2. Sequencing ends 3 residues short of the CDR3 end; the germline J gene provides the rest. After removal of 3 bases from V and 7 bases from J, the junction contained 7 bases not matched to a gene. The CDR3 totals 15 residues. Germline V gene data show CDR1 as SGHNT and CDR2 as YYREEE (reference sequence).

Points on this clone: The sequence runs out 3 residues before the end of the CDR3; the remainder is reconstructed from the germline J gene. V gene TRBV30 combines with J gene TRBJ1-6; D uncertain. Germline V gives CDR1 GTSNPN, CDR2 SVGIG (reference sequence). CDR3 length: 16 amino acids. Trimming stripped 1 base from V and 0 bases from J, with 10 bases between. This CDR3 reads CAWSAPIGSYNSPLHF. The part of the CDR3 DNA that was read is TGTGCCTGGAGTGCCCCCATCGGCTCCTATAATTCACCC. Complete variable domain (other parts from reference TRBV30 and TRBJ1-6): SQTIHQWPATLVQPVGSPLSLECTVEGTSNPNLYWYRQAAGRGLQLLFYSVGIGQISSEVPQNLSASRPQDRQFILSSKKLLLSDSGFYLCAWSAPIGSYNSPLHFGNGTRLTVT.

The CDR3 loop reads CASTPPGLAGGGDTQYF. The part of the CDR3 DNA that was read is TGTGCCAGCACCCCACCTGGACTAGCGGGAGGAGGAGATACG. The chain has TRBV18 and TRBJ2-3; 14 nucleotides align to TRBD2. Read sequence stops 3 residues before the CDR3 end, and the germline J gene provides the missing end. CDR3 length: 17 residues. From germline, CDR1 is KGHSH and CDR2 LQKENI. V was clipped by 8 bases and J by 5 bases; unmatched bases: 12.

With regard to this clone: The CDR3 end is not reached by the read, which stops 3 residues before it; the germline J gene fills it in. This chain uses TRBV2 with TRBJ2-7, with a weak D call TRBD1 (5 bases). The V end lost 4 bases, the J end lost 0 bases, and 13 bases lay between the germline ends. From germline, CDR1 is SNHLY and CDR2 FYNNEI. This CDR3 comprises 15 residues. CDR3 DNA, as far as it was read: TGTGCCAGCAGTGGGGGCAGGGTAAACTCCTACGAG. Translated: CASSGGRVNSYE. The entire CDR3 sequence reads CASSGGRVNSYEQYF. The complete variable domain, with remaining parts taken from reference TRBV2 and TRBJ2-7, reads EPEVTQTPSHQVTQMGQEVILRCVPISNHLYFYWYRQILGQKVEFLVSFYNNEISEKSEIFDDQFSVERPDGSNFTLKIRSTKLEDSAMYFCASSGGRVNSYEQYFGPGTRLTVT.

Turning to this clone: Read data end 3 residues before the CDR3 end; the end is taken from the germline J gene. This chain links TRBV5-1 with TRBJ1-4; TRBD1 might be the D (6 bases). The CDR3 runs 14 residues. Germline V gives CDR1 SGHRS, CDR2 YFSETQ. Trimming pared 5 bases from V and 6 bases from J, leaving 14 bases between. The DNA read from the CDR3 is TGCGCCAGCAGTCATACAGGGATTGATGAAAAA. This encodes CASSHTGIDEK. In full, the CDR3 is CASSHTGIDEKLFF. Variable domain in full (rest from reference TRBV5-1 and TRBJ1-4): KAGVTQTPRYLIKTRGQQVTLSCSPISGHRSVSWYQQTPGQGLQFLFEYFSETQRNKGNFPGRFSGRQFSNSRSEMNVSTLELGDSALYLCASSHTGIDEKLFFGSGTQLSVL.

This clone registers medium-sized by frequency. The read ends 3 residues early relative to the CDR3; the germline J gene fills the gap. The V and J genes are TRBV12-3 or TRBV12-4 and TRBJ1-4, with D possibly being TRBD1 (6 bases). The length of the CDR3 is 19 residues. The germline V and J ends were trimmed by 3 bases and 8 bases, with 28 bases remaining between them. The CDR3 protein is CASSFRTPGQLPGYEKLFF. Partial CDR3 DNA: TGTGCCAGCAGTTTCAGAACTCCCGGACAGTTGCCTGGGTACGAAAAA.

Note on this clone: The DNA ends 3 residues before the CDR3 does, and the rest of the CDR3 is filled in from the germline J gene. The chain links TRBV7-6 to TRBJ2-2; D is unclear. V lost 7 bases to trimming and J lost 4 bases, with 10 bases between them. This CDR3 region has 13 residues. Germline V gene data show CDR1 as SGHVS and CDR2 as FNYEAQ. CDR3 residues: CASTGLFTGELFF. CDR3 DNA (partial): TGTGCCAGCACTGGGCTGTTCACCGGGGAG.

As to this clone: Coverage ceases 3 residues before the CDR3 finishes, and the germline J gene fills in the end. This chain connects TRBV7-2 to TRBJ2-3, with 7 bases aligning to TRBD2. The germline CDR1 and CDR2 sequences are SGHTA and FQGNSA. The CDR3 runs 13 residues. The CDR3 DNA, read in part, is TGTGCCAGCAGCGCCGGACTAGTGGAGACG. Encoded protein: CASSAGLVET. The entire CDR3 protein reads CASSAGLVETQYF.